One and the same sample provided the 14 T cell receptor beta chains below, sequenced in a study of blood T cell repertoires in COVID-19. Measured with immunoSEQ multiplex PCR; TCRdb has only the in-frame clones, and not every one. This sample has some 220,000 clones, with approximately 78% found just once. Material for sequencing was peripheral blood. The receptors here all came from a woman between 65 and 79 years old with COVID-19, enrolled during active disease.

The V gene is TRBV4-1, the J gene TRBJ2-7; TRBD2 matches at 11 bases. The CDR3 length is 14 residues. The germline V gene encodes CDR1 MGHRA and CDR2 YSYEKL. The ends lost 9 bases at V and 2 bases at J; junction bases unmatched: 6. The CDR3 protein is CARGLAEHPYEQYF. DNA for the CDR3: TGCGCCAGGGGACTAGCGGAGCATCCCTACGAGCAGTACTTC.

The chain joins TRBV24-1 to TRBJ2-3; D call uncertain. Germline lookup yields CDR1 KGHDR and CDR2 SFDVKD. Trimming shortened V by 3 bases and J by 4 bases, and 7 bases separated the two germline ends. The CDR3 runs to 13 residues. In DNA form, the CDR3 reads TGTGCCACCAGTGATCCCCCAGCAGATACGCAGTATTTT. It yields the protein CATSDPPADTQYF.

The rearrangement joins TRBV2 to TRBJ1-1; D is unclear. The CDR3 sequence is 14 residues long. CDR1 SNHLY and CDR2 FYNNEI come from the germline V gene. Trimming took off 7 bases at V and 0 bases at J, with 12 bases between the two ends. CDR3 coding DNA: TGTGCCAGCACCGGGAACCTTATGAACACTGAAGCTTTCTTT. Translated: CASTGNLMNTEAFF.

The V call is TRBV7-8, the J call TRBJ2-1; TRBD1 agrees at 10 bases. Germline CDR1 is SGHVS and CDR2 is FQNEAQ. Trimming took 3 bases from V and 2 from J; bases not matched to a gene: 1. The CDR3 spans 15 residues. CDR3 region: CASSFDRGPYNEQFF. Here the CDR3 DNA reads TGTGCCAGCAGCTTTGACAGGGGGCCCTACAATGAGCAGTTCTTC.

This clone was picked up one time. This rearrangement joins TRBV27 to TRBJ2-2; 8 bases agree with TRBD1. CDR1 MNHEY and CDR2 SMNVEV come from the germline V gene (reference sequence). There are 15 residues in the CDR3. The V gene end was trimmed by 7 bases and the J gene end by 2 bases; junction bases not matched to a gene: 6. The CDR3 DNA reads TGTGCCAGCAAATCGGGACAGGTTAACACCGGGGAGCTGTTTTTT. Translating gives CASKSGQVNTGELFF.

The table lists this clone with a count of one. The rearrangement links TRBV7-2 to TRBJ2-7; weak D call: TRBD1 (6 bases). There are 17 residues in the CDR3. With 5 bases removed from V and 3 bases from J, the gap between germline ends came to 23 bases. Germline CDR1 and CDR2: SGHTA and FQGNSA. The CDR3 DNA follows: TGTGCCAGCAGCCCCACGGTTGGGGGCACAATTCTCTACGAGCAGTACTTC. This codes for CASSPTVGGTILYEQYF.

The CDR3 reads CATRGSGSQETQYF. CDR3 bases: TGTGCCACTCGCGGGAGCGGGAGTCAAGAGACCCAGTACTTC. The rearrangement joins TRBV4-2 to TRBJ2-5; 8 positions agree with TRBD2. With V trimmed by 10 bases and J by 2 bases, 9 bases remained unmatched. This CDR3 comprises 14 residues. Germline V gives CDR1 LGHNA, CDR2 YNFKEQ.

The chain combines TRBV28 with TRBJ1-3; 7 positions match TRBD1. J lost 4 bases, V lost 4 bases, and 10 bases had no gene match. CDR3 length equals 16 residues. The V gene's germline CDR1 is MDHEN and CDR2 SYDVKM. The CDR3 region is CASSSPGQGVGNTIYF. In nucleotides, the CDR3 is TGTGCCAGCAGTTCCCCGGGGCAGGGGGTAGGAAACACCATATATTTT.

The chain carries TRBV6-5 and TRBJ2-7; perhaps TRBD2 as D (6 bases). The V and J ends lost 6 bases and 4 bases respectively, with 16 bases between them. Germline values: CDR1 MNHEY, CDR2 SVGAGI. CDR3 length: 14 residues. CDR3 nucleotides: TGTGCCAGCAGGGGGCCGGGACTTACATACGAGCAGTACTTC. Translated: CASRGPGLTYEQYF.

The J gene is TRBJ1-2, the V gene TRBV19; tentatively, D is TRBD1 (5 bases). Trimming removed 6 bases from V and 2 bases from J, with 10 bases in between. CDR1 and CDR2 (germline): LNHDA, SQIVND (reference sequence). The CDR3 length is 13 residues. The CDR3 sequence is CASSQGLNYGYTF. In DNA, the CDR3 is TGTGCCAGTAGCCAGGGACTCAACTATGGCTACACCTTC. The variable domain in full, with the rest retrieved from reference TRBV19 and TRBJ1-2, is DGGITQSPKYLFRKEGQNVTLSCEQNLNHDAMYWYRQDPGQGLRLIYYSQIVNDFQKGDIAEGYSVSREKKESFPLTVTSAQKNPTAFYLCASSQGLNYGYTFGSGTRLTVV.

The chain employs TRBV2 and TRBJ1-1; D gene ambiguous. Between the trimmed V and J ends, which lost 4 bases and 1 base, there was a span of 10 bases. The CDR3 runs 14 residues. Per germline, CDR1 SNHLY and CDR2 FYNNEI. As DNA, the CDR3 is TGTGCCAGCAGTGTAAACCCCAGGAACACTGAAGCTTTCTTT. It yields the protein CASSVNPRNTEAFF.

The chain couples TRBV5-1 to TRBJ2-3, with 9 bases that match TRBD2. With V trimmed by 5 bases and J by 5 bases, 6 bases remained unmatched. Germline CDR1 is SGHRS and CDR2 is YFSETQ. CDR3 size: 14 residues. Written as DNA, the CDR3 is TGCGCCAGCAGGGCACTAGCGGGCTTAGATACGCAGTATTTT. This translates into CASRALAGLDTQYF.

The genes are TRBV29-1 and TRBJ2-1, with TRBD2 matching over 9 bases. Trimming removed 5 bases from V and 8 bases from J; junction bases left unmatched: 4. Per germline, CDR1 SQVTM and CDR2 ANQGSEA. This CDR3 is 12 amino acids long. The CDR3 region is CSVNRLADEQFF. The DNA of the CDR3 is TGCAGCGTTAACCGACTAGCGGATGAGCAGTTCTTC.

The chain couples TRBV27 to TRBJ2-7; maybe TRBD1 (7 bases). V was clipped by 7 bases and J by 4 bases, with 14 bases between them. This CDR3 spans 13 amino acids. The germline V gene has CDR1 MNHEY and CDR2 SMNVEV (reference sequence). The CDR3: CASNRQGGYEQYF. The CDR3 DNA follows: TGTGCCAGCAATAGGCAGGGGGGTTACGAGCAGTACTTC.